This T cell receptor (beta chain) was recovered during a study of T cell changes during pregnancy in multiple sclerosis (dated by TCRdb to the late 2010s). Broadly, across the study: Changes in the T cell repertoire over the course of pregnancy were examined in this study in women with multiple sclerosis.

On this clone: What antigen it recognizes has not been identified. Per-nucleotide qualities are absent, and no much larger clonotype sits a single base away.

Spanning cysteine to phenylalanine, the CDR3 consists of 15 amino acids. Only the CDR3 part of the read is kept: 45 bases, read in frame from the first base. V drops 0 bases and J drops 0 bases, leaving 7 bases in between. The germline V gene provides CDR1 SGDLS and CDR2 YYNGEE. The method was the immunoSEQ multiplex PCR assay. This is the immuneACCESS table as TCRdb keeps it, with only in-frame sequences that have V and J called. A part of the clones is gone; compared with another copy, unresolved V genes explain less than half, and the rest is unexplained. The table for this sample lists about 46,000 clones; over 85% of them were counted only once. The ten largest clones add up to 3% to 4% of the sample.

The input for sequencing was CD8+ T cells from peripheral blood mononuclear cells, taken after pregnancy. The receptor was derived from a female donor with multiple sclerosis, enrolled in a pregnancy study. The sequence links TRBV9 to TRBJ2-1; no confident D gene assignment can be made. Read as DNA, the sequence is TGTGCCAGCAGCGTAGGAACAGTCTCCTACAATGAGCAGTTCTTC. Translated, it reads CASSVGTVSYNEQFF.